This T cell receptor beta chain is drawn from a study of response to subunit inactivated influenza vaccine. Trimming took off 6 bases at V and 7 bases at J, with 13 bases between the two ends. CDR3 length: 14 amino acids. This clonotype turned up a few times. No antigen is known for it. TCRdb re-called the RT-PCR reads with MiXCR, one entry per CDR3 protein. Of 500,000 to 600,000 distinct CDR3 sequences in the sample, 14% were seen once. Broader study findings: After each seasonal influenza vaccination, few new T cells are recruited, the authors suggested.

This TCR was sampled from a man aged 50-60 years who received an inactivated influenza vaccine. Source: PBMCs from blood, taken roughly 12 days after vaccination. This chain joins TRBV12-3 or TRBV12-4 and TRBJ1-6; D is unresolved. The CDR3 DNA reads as TGTGCCAGCAGGGGCGCGGGGTACAATTCACCCCTCCACTTT. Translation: CASRGAGYNSPLHF.